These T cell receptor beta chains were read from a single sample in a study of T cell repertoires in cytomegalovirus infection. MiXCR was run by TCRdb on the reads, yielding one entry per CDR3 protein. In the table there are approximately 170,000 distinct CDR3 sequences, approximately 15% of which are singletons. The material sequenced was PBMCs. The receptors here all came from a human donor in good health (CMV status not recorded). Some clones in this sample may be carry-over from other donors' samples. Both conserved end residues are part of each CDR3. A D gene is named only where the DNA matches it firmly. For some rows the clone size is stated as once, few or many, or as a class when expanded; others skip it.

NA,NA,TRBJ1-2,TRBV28,CASSSGQGRGYGYTF,TGTGCCAGCAGCTCCGGGCAGGGGCGCGGCTATGGCTACACCTTC
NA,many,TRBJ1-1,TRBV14,CASSQIDGTEAFF,TGTGCCAGCAGCCAAATCGACGGCACTGAAGCTTTCTTT
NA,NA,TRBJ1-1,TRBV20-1,CSSRDGGTLNTEAFF,TGCAGTTCTAGAGATGGGGGGACATTGAACACTGAAGCTTTCTTT
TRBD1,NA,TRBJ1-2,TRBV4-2,CASSRTGGDYGYTF,TGTGCCAGCAGTCGAACAGGGGGGGACTATGGCTACACCTTC
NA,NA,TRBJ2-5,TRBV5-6,CASSLEKTQYF,TGTGCCAGCAGCTTGGAAAAGACCCAGTACTTC
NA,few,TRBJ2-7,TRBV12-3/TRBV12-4,CASSPGDASYEQYF,TGTGCCAGCAGTCCAGGGGACGCATCCTACGAGCAGTACTTC
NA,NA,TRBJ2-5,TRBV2,CASSDGVGETQYF,TGTGCCAGCAGTGACGGGGTTGGGGAGACCCAGTACTTC
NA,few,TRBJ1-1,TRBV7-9,CASSFFRDNTEAFF,TGTGCCAGCAGCTTCTTCCGGGACAACACTGAAGCTTTCTTT
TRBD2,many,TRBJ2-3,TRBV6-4,CASSAVAGGPDTQYF,TGTGCCAGCAGTGCGGTAGCGGGGGGGCCAGATACGCAGTATTTT
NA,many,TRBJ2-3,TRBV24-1,CATSDLPRGTSTDTQYF,TGTGCCACCAGTGATTTACCAAGGGGAACTAGCACAGATACGCAGTATTTT
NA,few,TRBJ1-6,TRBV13,CASSTDSINSPLHF,TGTGCCAGCAGCACGGACAGTATTAATTCACCCCTCCACTTT
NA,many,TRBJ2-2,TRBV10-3,CAISGGTSIVELFF,TGTGCCATCAGTGGAGGCACCTCAATCGTGGAGCTGTTTTTT
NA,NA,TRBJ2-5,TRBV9,CASSGSYQETQYF,TGTGCCAGCAGCGGATCGTACCAAGAGACCCAGTACTTC
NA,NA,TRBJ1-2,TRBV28,CASSLTGANYGYTF,TGTGCCAGCAGTTTGACAGGAGCTAACTATGGCTACACCTTC
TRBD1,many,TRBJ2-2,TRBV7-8,CASSPGQENLFF,TGTGCCAGCAGTCCGGGACAGGAGAATCTGTTTTTT
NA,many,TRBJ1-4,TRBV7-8,CASSEAGRKNGGYEKLFF,TGTGCCAGCAGCGAGGCCGGCCGCAAAAATGGGGGCTATGAAAAACTGTTTTTT
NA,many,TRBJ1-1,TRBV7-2,CASNIGRGRMLNTEAFF,TGTGCCAGCAACATTGGAAGGGGAAGGATGCTGAACACTGAAGCTTTCTTT